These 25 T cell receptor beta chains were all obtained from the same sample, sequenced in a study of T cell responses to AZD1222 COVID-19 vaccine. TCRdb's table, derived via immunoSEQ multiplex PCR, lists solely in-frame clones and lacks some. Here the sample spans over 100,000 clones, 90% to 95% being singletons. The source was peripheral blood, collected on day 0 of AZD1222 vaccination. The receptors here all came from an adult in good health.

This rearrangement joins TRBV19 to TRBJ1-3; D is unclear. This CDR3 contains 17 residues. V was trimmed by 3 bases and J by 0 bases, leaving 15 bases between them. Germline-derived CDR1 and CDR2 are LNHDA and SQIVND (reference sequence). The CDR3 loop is CASSIILQATSGNTIYF. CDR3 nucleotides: TGTGCCAGTAGTATCATTCTCCAGGCGACCTCTGGAAACACCATATATTTT.

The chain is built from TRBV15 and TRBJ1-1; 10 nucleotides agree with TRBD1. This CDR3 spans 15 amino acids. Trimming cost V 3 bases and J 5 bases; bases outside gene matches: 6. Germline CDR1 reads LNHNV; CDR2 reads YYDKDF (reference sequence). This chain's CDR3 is CATSRGQGRDTEAFF. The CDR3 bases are TGTGCCACCAGCAGGGGACAGGGGCGCGATACTGAAGCTTTCTTT.

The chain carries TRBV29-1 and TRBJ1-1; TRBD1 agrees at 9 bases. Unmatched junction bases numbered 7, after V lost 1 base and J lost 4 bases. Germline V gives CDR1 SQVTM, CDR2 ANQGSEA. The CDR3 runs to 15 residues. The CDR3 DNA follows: TGCAGCGTTGAAGGACTCCGGGACAGGGTCACTGAAGCTTTCTTT. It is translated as CSVEGLRDRVTEAFF.

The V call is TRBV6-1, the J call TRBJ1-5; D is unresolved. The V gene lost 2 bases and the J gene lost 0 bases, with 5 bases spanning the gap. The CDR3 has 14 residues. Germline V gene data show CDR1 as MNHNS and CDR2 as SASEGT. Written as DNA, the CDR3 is TGTGCCAGCAGTGAATACGGTAGCAATCAGCCCCAGCATTTT. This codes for CASSEYGSNQPQHF.

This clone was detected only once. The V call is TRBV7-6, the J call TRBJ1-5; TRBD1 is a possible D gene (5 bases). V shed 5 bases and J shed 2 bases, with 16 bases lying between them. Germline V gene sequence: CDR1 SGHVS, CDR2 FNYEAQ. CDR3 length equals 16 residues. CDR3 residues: CASSLTPGGGNQPQHF. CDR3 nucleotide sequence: TGTGCCAGCAGCCTCACCCCCGGGGGGGGCAATCAGCCCCAGCATTTT. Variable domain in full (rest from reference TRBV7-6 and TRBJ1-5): GAGVSQSPRYKVTKRGQDVALRCDPISGHVSLYWYRQALGQGPEFLTYFNYEAQQDKSGLPNDRFSAERPEGSISTLTIQRTEQRDSAMYRCASSLTPGGGNQPQHFGDGTRLSIL.

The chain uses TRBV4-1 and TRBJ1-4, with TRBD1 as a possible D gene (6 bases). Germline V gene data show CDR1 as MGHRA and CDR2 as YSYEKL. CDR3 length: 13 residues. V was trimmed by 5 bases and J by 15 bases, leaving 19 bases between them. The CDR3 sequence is CASSLKLTGLVFF. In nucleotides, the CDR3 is TGCGCCAGCAGCTTAAAACTCACAGGGTTGGTGTTTTTT.

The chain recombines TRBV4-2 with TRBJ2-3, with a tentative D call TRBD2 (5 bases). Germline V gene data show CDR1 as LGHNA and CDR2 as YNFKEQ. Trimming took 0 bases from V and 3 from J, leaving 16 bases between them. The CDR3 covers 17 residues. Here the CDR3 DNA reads TGTGCCAGCAGCCAAGATTTGCGGAGACTAAAAACAGATACGCAGTATTTT. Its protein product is CASSQDLRRLKTDTQYF.

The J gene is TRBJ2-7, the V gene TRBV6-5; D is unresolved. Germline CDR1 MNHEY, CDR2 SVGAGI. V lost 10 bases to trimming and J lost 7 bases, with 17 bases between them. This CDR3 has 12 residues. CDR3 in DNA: TGTGCCACAGGAGAGTTGTCCCGAGAGCAGTACTTC. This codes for CATGELSREQYF.

CDR3 bases: TGTGCCATCAGTGAGTCGACTTGGGGGGACATATATTTT. Encoded protein: CAISESTWGDIYF. The chain joins TRBV10-3 to TRBJ1-3, with a weak D call TRBD1 (5 bases). CDR1 and CDR2 from the germline V gene are ENHRY and SYGVKD. The CDR3 spans 13 residues. Trimming took 0 bases from V and 12 from J, leaving 12 bases between them.

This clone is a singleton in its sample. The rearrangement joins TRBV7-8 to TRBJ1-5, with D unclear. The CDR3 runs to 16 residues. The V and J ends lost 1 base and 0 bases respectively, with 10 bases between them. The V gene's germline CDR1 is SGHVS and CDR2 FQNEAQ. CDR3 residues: CASSLVGGYSNQPQHF. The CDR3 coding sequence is TGTGCCAGCAGCTTAGTTGGCGGCTATAGCAATCAGCCCCAGCATTTT.

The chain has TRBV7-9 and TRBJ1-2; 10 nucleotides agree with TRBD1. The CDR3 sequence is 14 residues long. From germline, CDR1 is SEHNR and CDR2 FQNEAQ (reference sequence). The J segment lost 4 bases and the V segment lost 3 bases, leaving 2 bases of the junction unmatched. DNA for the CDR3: TGTGCCAGCAGCTTGACAGGGGGCACCTATGGCTACACCTTC. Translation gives CASSLTGGTYGYTF.

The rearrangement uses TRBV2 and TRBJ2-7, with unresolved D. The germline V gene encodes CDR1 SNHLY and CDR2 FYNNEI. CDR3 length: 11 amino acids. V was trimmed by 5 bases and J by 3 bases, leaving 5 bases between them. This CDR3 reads CASSQSYEQYF. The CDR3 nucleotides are TGTGCCAGCAGTCAAAGCTACGAGCAGTACTTC.

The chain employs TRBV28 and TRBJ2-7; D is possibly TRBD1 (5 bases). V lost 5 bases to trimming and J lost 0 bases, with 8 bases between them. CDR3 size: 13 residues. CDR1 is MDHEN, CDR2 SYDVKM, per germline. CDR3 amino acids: CASSPDSSYEQYF. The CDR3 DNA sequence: TGTGCCAGCAGTCCTGACAGCTCCTACGAGCAGTACTTC.

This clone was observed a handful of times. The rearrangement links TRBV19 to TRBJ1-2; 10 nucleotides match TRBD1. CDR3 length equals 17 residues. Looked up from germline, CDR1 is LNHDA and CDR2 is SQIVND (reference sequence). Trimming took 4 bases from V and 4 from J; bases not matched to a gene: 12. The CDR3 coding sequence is TGTGCCAGTAGTACATACTCCGGGACAGGGGTGGCCTATGGCTACACCTTC. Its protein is CASSTYSGTGVAYGYTF.

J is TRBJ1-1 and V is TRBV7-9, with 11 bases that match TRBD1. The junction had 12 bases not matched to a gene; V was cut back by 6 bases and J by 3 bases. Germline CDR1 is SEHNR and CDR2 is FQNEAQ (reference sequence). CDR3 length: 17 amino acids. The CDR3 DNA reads TGTGCCAGCAGATCTAAAGGACAGGGGGCGGCGGACACTGAAGCTTTCTTT. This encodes CASRSKGQGAADTEAFF.

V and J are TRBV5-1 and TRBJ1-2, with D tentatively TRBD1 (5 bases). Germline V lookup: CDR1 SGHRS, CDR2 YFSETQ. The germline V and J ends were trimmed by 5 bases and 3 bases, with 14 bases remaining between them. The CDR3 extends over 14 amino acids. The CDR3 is CASRPGEGYYGYTF. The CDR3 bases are TGCGCCAGCAGACCTGGAGAGGGGTACTATGGCTACACCTTC.

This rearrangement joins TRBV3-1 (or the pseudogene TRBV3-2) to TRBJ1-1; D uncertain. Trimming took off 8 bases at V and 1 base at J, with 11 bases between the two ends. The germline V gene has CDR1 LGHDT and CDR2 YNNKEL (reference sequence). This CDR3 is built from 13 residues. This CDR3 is CASQWVGNTEAFF. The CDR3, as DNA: TGTGCCAGCCAATGGGTGGGGAACACTGAAGCTTTCTTT.

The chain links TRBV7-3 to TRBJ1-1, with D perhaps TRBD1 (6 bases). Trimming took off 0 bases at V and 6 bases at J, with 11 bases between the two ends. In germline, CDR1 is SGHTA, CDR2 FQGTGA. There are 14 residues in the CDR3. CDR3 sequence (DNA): TGTGCCAGCAGCTTAACCCGGACAGATCCTGAAGCTTTCTTT. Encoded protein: CASSLTRTDPEAFF.

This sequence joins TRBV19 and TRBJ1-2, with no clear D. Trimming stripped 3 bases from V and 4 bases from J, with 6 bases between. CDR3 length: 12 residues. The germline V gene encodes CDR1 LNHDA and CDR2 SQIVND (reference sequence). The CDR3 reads CASSMNTYGYTF. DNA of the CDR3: TGTGCCAGTAGTATGAACACCTATGGCTACACCTTC.

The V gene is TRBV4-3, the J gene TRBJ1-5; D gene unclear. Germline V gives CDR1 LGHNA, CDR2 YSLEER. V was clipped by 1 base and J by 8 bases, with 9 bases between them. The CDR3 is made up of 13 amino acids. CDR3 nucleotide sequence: TGCGCCAGCAGCCAAGCCCTGAATAAGCCCCAGCATTTT. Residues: CASSQALNKPQHF.

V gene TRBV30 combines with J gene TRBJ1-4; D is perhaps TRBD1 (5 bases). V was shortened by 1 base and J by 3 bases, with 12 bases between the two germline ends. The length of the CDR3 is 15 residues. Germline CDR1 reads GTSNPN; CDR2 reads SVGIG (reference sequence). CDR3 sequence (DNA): TGTGCCTGGAGTGCAATCGGGACCTCTAATGAAAAACTGTTTTTT. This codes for CAWSAIGTSNEKLFF.

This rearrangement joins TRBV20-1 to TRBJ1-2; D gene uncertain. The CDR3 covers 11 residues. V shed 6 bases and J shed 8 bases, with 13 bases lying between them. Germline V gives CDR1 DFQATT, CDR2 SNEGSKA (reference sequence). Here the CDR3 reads CSAGGRGGYTF. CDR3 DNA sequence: TGCAGTGCCGGCGGACGGGGAGGCTACACCTTC.

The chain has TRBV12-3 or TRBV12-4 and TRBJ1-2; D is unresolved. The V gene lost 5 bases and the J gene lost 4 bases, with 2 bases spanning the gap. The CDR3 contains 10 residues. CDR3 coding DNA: TGTGCCAGCAGTATCTATGGCTACACCTTC. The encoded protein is CASSIYGYTF.

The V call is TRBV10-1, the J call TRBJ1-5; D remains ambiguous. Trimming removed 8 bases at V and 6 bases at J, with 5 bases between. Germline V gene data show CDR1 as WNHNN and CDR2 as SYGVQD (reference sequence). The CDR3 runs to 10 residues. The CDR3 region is CASEGQPQHF. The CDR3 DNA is TGCGCCAGCGAGGGTCAGCCCCAGCATTTT.

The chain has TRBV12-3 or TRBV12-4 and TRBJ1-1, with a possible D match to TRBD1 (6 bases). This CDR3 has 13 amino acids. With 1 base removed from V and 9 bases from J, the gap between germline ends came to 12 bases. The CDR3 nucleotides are TGTGCCAGCAGTTTAGGAAACCGGGGGCAAGCTTTCTTT. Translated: CASSLGNRGQAFF.